This TCR beta chain comes out of a study of post-analysis software for immune sequencing data. Study-level background: Patients had relapsing-remitting, secondary progressive or progressive-relapsing multiple sclerosis; some lacked subtype. Study-wide points: Patients carried roughly 5 TRBV segments more frequently than controls did, and TRBV5-6, TRBV5-1 and TRBV20-1 were among them. Controls significantly exceeded multiple sclerosis patients in normalized Chao1 diversity.

This clonotype was observed at least ten times. What it binds is not known. Incorporated into the TCR beta cDNA libraries were unique molecular identifiers, which served to reduce PCR and sequencing biases. The source material, about 0.9 to 11 million T cells, gave rise to about 490,000 cDNA molecules. TCRdb re-called the PCR reads with MiXCR, one entry per CDR3 protein. Seen here are around 190,000 distinct CDR3 sequences, roughly 28% observed once, and the top ten hold roughly 3.4%. The V end lost 4 bases, the J end lost 6 bases, and 8 bases lay between the germline ends. CDR1 and CDR2 (germline): SGHDT, YYEEEE. There are 12 residues in the CDR3.

The receptor was derived from a girl under 18 with multiple sclerosis. The sequenced material came from blood. J is TRBJ2-1 and V is TRBV5-6; D remains unclear. The chain's CDR3 is CASSPYSNEQFF. The CDR3 coding sequence is TGTGCCAGCAGCCCGTACAGCAATGAGCAGTTCTTC.